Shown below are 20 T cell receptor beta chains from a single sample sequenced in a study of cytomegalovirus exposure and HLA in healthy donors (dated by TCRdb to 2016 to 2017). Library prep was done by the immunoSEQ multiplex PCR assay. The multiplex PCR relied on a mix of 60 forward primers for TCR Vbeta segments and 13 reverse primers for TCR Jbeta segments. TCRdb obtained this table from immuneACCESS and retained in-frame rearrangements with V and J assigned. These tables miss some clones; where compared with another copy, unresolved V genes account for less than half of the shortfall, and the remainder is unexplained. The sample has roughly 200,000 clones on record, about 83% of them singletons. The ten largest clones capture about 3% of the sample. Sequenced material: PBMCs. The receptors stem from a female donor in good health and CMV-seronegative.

The CDR3 nucleotides are TGTGCCAGCAGAGACATACTTAGGGGGAGGAACACTGAAGCTTTCTTT. Protein product: CASRDILRGRNTEAFF. The V call is TRBV2, the J call TRBJ1-1, with D tentatively TRBD1 (6 bases). The germline V and J ends were trimmed by 6 bases and 1 base, with 18 bases remaining between them. There are 16 residues in the CDR3. Germline V CDR1 and CDR2: SNHLY, FYNNEI.

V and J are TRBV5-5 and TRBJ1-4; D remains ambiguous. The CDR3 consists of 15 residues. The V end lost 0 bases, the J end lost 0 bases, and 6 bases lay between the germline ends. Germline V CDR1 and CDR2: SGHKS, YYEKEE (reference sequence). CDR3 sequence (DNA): TGTGCCAGCAGCTTGGGTCCTGCAACTAATGAAAAACTGTTTTTT. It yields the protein CASSLGPATNEKLFF.

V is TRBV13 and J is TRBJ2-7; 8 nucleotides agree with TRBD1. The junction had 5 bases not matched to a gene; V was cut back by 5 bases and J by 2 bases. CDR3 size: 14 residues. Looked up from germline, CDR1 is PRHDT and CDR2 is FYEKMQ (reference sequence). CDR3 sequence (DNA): TGTGCCAGCAGCATGACAGGGGACACCTACGAGCAGTACTTC. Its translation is CASSMTGDTYEQYF.

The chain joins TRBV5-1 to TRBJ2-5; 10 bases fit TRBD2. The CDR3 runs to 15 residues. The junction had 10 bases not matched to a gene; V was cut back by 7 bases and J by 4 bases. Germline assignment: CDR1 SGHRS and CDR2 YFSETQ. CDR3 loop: CASGLAGVPPETQYF. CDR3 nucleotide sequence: TGCGCCAGCGGGCTAGCGGGAGTCCCTCCAGAGACCCAGTACTTC.

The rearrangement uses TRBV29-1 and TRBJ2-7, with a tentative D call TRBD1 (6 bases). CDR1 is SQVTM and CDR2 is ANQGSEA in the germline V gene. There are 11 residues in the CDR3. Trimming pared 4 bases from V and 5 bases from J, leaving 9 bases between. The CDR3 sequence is CSVGKGDEQYF. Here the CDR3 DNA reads TGCAGCGTTGGTAAGGGGGACGAGCAGTACTTC.

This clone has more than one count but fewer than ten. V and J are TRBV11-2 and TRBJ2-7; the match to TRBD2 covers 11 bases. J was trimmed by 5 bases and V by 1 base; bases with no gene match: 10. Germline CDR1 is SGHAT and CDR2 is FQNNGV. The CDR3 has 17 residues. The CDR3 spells CASSLVRTSGSRNEQYF. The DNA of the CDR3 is TGTGCCAGCAGCTTAGTTCGAACTAGCGGGAGTAGGAACGAGCAGTACTTC.

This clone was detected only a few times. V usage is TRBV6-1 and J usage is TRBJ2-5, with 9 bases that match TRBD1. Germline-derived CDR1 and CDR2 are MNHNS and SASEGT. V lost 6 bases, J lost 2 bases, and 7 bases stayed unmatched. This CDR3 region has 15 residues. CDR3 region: CASRTQGAGQETQYF. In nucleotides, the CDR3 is TGTGCCAGCAGAACACAGGGGGCAGGGCAAGAGACCCAGTACTTC.

In nucleotides, the CDR3 is TGTGCCAGCAGCTTAGTGTTGGGCCCCACGAACAATGAGCAGTTCTTC. Protein: CASSLVLGPTNNEQFF. The chain combines TRBV7-8 with TRBJ2-1; D unclear. Trimming shortened V by 1 base and J by 5 bases, and 15 bases separated the two germline ends. CDR3 size: 16 residues. In germline, CDR1 is SGHVS, CDR2 FQNEAQ. The full variable domain, its missing parts supplied by reference TRBV7-8 and TRBJ2-1, is GAGVSQSPRYKVAKRGQDVALRCDPISGHVSLFWYQQALGQGPEFLTYFQNEAQLDKSGLPSDRFFAERPEGSVSTLKIQRTQQEDSAVYLCASSLVLGPTNNEQFFGPGTRLTVL.

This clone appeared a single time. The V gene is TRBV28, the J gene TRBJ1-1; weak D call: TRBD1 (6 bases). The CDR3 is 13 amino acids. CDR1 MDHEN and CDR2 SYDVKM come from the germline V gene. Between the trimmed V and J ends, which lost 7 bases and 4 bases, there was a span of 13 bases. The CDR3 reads CASITRDTTEAFF. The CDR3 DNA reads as TGTGCCAGCATCACCCGGGACACCACTGAAGCTTTCTTT.

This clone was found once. CDR3 DNA: TGTGCCTGGAGGGAACGGGGGGCCGGCTACTATGGCTACACCTTC. Its protein is CAWRERGAGYYGYTF. The chain links TRBV30 to TRBJ1-2, with D tentatively TRBD1 (6 bases). Germline V lookup: CDR1 GTSNPN, CDR2 SVGIG (reference sequence). This CDR3 region has 15 residues. V was shortened by 3 bases and J by 3 bases, with 17 bases between the two germline ends. The full variable domain, rest sourced from reference TRBV30 and TRBJ1-2, is SQTIHQWPATLVQPVGSPLSLECTVEGTSNPNLYWYRQAAGRGLQLLFYSVGIGQISSEVPQNLSASRPQDRQFILSSKKLLLSDSGFYLCAWRERGAGYYGYTFGSGTRLTVV.

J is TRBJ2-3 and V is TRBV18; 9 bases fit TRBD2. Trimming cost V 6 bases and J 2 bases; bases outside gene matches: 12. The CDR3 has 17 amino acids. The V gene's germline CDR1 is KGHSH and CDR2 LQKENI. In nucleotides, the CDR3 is TGTGCCAGCTCCCCCGTGGGTAGCGGGGGTCTCACAGATACGCAGTATTTT. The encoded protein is CASSPVGSGGLTDTQYF. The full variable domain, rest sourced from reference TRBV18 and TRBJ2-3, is NAGVMQNPRHLVRRRGQEARLRCSPMKGHSHVYWYRQLPEEGLKFMVYLQKENIIDESGMPKERFSAEFPKEGPSILRIQQVVRGDSAAYFCASSPVGSGGLTDTQYFGPGTRLTVL.

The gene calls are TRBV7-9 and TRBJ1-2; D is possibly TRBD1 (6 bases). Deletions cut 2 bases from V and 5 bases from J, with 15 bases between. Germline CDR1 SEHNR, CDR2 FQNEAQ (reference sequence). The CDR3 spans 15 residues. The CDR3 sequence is CASSLLVGGDYGYTF. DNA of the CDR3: TGTGCCAGCAGCTTACTTGTAGGGGGGGATTATGGCTACACCTTC.

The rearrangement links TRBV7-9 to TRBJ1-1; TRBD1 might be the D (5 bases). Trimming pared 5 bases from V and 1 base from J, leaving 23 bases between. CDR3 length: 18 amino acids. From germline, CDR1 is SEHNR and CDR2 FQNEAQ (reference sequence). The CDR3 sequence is CASSPSRQAGLGNTEAFF. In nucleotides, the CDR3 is TGTGCCAGCAGCCCTTCCCGGCAGGCAGGGTTGGGGAACACTGAAGCTTTCTTT.

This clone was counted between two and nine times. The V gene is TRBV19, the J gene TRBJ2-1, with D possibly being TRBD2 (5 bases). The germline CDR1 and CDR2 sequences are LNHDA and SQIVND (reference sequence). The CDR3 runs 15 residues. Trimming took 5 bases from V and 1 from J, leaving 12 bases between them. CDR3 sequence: CASSAGLLSYNEQFF. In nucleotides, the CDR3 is TGTGCCAGTAGTGCCGGACTCCTTTCCTACAATGAGCAGTTCTTC.

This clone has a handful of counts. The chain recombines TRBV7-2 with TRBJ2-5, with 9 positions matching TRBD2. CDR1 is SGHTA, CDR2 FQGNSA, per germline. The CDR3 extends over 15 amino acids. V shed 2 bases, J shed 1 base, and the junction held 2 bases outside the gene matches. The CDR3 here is CASSLSGRRQETQYF. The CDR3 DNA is TGTGCCAGCAGCTTAAGCGGGAGGCGCCAAGAGACCCAGTACTTC.

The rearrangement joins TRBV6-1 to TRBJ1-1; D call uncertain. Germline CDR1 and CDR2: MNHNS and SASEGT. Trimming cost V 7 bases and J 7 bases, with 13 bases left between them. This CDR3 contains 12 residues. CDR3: CASIFWGDEAFF. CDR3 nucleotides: TGTGCCAGCATATTCTGGGGAGATGAAGCTTTCTTT.

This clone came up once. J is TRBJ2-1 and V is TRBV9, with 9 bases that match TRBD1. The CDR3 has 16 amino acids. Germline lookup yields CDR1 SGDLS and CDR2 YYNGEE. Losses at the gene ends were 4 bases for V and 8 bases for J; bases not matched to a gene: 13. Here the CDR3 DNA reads TGTGCCAGCAGCCTAGATCCGGGACAGGGCGGCGATGAGCAGTTCTTC. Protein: CASSLDPGQGGDEQFF.

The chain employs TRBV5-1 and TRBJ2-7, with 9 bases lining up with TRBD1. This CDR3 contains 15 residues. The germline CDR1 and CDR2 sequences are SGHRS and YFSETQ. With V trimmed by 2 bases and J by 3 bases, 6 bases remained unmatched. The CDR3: CASSFPGQGIYEQYF. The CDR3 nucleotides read TGCGCCAGCAGCTTCCCTGGACAGGGGATCTACGAGCAGTACTTC.

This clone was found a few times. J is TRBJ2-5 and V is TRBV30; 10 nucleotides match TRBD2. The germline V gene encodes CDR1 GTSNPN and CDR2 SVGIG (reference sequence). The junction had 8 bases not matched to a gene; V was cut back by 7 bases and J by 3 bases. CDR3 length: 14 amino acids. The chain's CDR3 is CAFTGTSAEETQYF. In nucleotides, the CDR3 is TGTGCCTTTACCGGGACTAGCGCAGAAGAGACCCAGTACTTC.

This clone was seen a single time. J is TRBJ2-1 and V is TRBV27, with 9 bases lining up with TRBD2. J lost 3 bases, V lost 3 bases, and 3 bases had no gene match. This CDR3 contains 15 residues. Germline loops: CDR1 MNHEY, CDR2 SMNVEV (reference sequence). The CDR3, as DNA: TGTGCCAGCAGTTTTAGCGGGAGTGTCTACAATGAGCAGTTCTTC. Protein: CASSFSGSVYNEQFF.